The present T cell receptor (beta chain) was sequenced within a study of shared clonotypes between healthy human individuals (dated by TCRdb to about 2020). Background on the whole study: The cohort comprised two women and three men aged 18 to 49 years. Per donor, leukapheresis produced somewhere between about 0.85 and 10 billion PBMCs. For each donor, three plates each were used for CD4 naive and CD4 memory, two plates were used for CD8 naive, and one plate was used for CD8 memory. Different laboratories and diverse techniques were used to prepare libraries and sequence TCR repertoires, to increase sequencing depth and limit assay-specific biases. Blood TCR repertoires of roughly five healthy adults were deeply sequenced to estimate repertoire size and the extent of clonotype sharing between individuals. Beyond this particular receptor, the publication reports: Across a handful of donors, 5% to 6% of naive CD4, roughly 3.8% of naive CD8, approximately 2.5% of memory CD4, and roughly 0.41% of memory CD8 clonotypes were shared. Even with the large sequencing depth, rarefaction of the sorted-subset datasets indicated that sequencing was incomplete. The small number of donors limited the genetic and exposure-history diversity represented. Clonotypes shared by all four sorted-subset donors showed higher generation probabilities than non-shared clonotypes. Pairwise subsampling led to the expectation that sequencing depth would affect the degree of clonotype sharing among donors. Sampling was restricted to blood, and TCR repertoires in tissues likely differ from the TCR repertoires found in blood. Naive subsets generally had larger estimated clonotype richness than memory subsets.

TCR CDR3 regions were amplified from genomic DNA by multiplex PCR using the deep immunoSEQ assay. For each cell subset, the extracted genomic DNA was distributed evenly across all wells of several immunoSEQ 96-well plates, and each plate served as one replicate. For sorted subsets, each replicate PCR was loaded with approximately 0.2 ug genomic DNA, equivalent to 32,000 or so T cell genomes. Purified libraries were measured with a Qubit 3.0 fluorometer, size-checked on a Bioanalyzer 2100, and measured again with the KAPA Library Quantification kit. Every immunoSEQ 96-well plate was sequenced on a dedicated single-read 150-cycle Illumina NextSeq 550 flow cell. The paper's data handling went like this. Because the immunoSEQ output held only junctional sequences and lacked quality scores, the filtering could not match the filtering applied to full-length reads. Sequences were annotated with PyIR, a Python wrapper for IgBLAST v1.9, using IMGT germline references to assign V/J genes and CDR3. Reads with weak V/J assignments (E-value above 1e-6), missing CDR3, stop codons, out-of-frame junctions, or ambiguous translated residues were removed. V3J clonotypes were defined as sequences sharing an identical inferred V gene, J gene, and CDR3 amino acid sequence. To compute the percentage overlap between repertoires, the number of shared unique clonotypes was divided by the size of the smaller repertoire. Three approaches were used to assess repertoire richness: RTK rarefaction, the Chao1 estimator, and Recon v2.1 estimates of unobserved clonotypes. For all TCRbeta clonotypes obtained by the gDNA method from a few donors, generation probabilities were computed with OLGA. The table comes from immuneACCESS by way of TCRdb, which keeps in-frame sequences with V and J called. Part of the clones is missing from these tables; in studies checked, under half for an unresolved V gene and the rest for unknown reasons. V and J calls and clone size follow that table, whereas D and trimming were derived from the DNA. The sample contains some 2,000,000 clones, 85% to 95% of them found a single time. 0.13% of the sample goes to the ten largest clones.

The donors were healthy, HIV-negative adults who had no recently reported acute infections or vaccinations. Every donor was a Caucasian adult living in Nashville, Tennessee, USA. Magnetic negative selection was used to enrich CD4+ T cells, after which naive cells were positively selected on CD45RA and the negative fraction became the memory subset. Blood was collected by leukapheresis, and PBMCs were isolated by Ficoll-Histopaque density gradient centrifugation and then cryopreserved in liquid nitrogen vapor phase. Analytical flow cytometry was used to check the purity and quantity of each magnetically sorted T cell population. Genomic DNA was isolated from every sorted fraction and measured by UV absorbance on a Nanodrop 2000c. V and J are trimmed by 3 bases and 0 bases, and the gene matches miss 8 bases of the junction. Looking up the germline V gene yields CDR1 KGHSH and CDR2 LQKENI. The CDR3 covers 17 residues, taking in both the cysteine and the phenylalanine. Of all the DNA, just the CDR3 is kept, 51 bases in frame from base 1.

Details on this clone: Its antigen specificity is not known. Base qualities are not recorded, but no much larger clone differs from it by a single base.

This sequence uses TRBV18 and TRBJ2-3; 8 bases in the junction line up with TRBD1. The source of this sequence is a man aged 18 to 30 in good health. Sample: naive CD4+ T cells sorted from blood. Sample cell subset or site, as interpreted from the label and publication: CD45RA+ positively selected. The encoded CDR3 is CASSPSGQGGSTDTQYF. DNA sequence: TGTGCCAGCTCACCCTCCGGACAGGGTGGGAGCACAGATACGCAGTATTTT. The full variable domain, with segments outside the CDR3 supplied by the reference TRBV18 and TRBJ2-3 proteins, appears as NAGVMQNPRHLVRRRGQEARLRCSPMKGHSHVYWYRQLPEEGLKFMVYLQKENIIDESGMPKERFSAEFPKEGPSILRIQQVVRGDSAAYFCASSPSGQGGSTDTQYFGPGTRLTVL.